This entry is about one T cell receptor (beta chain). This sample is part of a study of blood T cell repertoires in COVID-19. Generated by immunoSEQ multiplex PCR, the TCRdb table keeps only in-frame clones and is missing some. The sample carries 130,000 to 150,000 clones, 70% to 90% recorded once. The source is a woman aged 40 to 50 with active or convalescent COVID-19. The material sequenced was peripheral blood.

CDR3 region: CASSYGGSVNEQFF. In DNA, the CDR3 is TGTGCCAGCAGTTACGGCGGGAGCGTCAATGAGCAGTTCTTC. The chain combines TRBV28 with TRBJ2-1; 7 bases are shared with TRBD2. Trimming cost V 4 bases and J 6 bases; bases outside gene matches: 6. The CDR3 totals 14 residues. The germline CDR1 and CDR2 sequences are MDHEN and SYDVKM. Supplemented by reference TRBV28 and TRBJ2-1, the full variable domain reads DVKVTQSSRYLVKRTGEKVFLECVQDMDHENMFWYRQDPGLGLRLIYFSYDVKMKEKGDIPEGYSVSREKKERFSLILESASTNQTSMYLCASSYGGSVNEQFFGPGTRLTVL.